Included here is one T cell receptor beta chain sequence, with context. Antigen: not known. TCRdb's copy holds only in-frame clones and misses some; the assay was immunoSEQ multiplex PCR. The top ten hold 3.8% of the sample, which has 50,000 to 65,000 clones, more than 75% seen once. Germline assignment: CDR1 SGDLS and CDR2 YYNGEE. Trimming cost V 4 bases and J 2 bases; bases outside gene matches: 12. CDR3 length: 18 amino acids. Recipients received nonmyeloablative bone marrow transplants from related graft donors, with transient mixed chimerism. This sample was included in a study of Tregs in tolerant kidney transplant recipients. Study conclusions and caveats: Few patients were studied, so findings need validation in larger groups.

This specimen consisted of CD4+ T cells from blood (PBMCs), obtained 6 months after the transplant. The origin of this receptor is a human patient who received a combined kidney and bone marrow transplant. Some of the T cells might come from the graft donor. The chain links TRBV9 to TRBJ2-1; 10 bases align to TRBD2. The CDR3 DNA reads TGTGCCAGCAGCCCAGATCTAGCGGGAGTAAAAACCTACAATGAGCAGTTCTTC. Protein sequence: CASSPDLAGVKTYNEQFF.